This T cell receptor (beta chain) was sequenced in a study of blood T cell repertoires in COVID-19. As handled by the study authors: Cell counts per sample came from amplifying reference gene primers. Clones were sequenced by immunoSEQ multiplex PCR, and TCRdb holds only the in-frame ones, with some missing. V and J calls and clone size are given by that table; D and trimming were obtained from the DNA. The sample includes around 230,000 clones, roughly 79% of them seen just once. This clone was observed once. Across roughly 25 US areas, participants ranged in age from about 18 to 89 years. Germline lookup yields CDR1 MNHNS and CDR2 SASEGT. V lost 0 bases and J lost 3; bases outside the gene matches: 10. The CDR3 runs to 17 residues.

This clonotype was obtained from a man in his forties who had recovered from COVID-19. The rearrangement links TRBV6-1 to TRBJ2-5, with 7 positions matching TRBD1. Sequencing was performed on PBMCs or T cells enriched from blood (not recorded which). This CDR3 reads CASSEAFATGEKETQYF. CDR3 in DNA: TGTGCCAGCAGTGAAGCGTTTGCTACAGGGGAAAAAGAGACCCAGTACTTC.